This T cell receptor beta chain was observed in a study of T cells in Graves' hyperthyroidism and ophthalmopathy. TCR beta CDR3 regions were amplified from RNA. Using the HTBI primer set, a first-round RT-PCR was run on the TCR CDR3. MiXCR was run by TCRdb on the multiplex PCR reads, yielding one entry per CDR3 protein. The repertoire holds a few hundred thousand distinct CDR3 sequences, with under 60% as singletons. The CDR3 is 15 residues long. With 2 bases removed from V and 2 bases from J, the gap between germline ends came to 12 bases. Germline CDR1 and CDR2: MNHEY and SVGEGT. The table lists this clonotype with many counts. As yet, its antigen is unknown. Findings and limits, study-wide: In simple terms, a model built on 13 V-J features told ophthalmopathy apart from stable hyperthyroidism.

When ophthalmopathy did not progress within 18 months, Graves' hyperthyroidism was considered stable. The clonotype originates from a woman between 18 and 30 years old with Graves' hyperthyroidism. The chain carries TRBV6-2 or TRBV6-3 and TRBJ2-5; D not certain. Sequencing was carried out using peripheral blood or thyroid tissue (not recorded which). DNA of the CDR3: TGTGCCAGCAGTTACAGGACGGTTGGACAAGAGACCCAGTACTTC. This codes for CASSYRTVGQETQYF.